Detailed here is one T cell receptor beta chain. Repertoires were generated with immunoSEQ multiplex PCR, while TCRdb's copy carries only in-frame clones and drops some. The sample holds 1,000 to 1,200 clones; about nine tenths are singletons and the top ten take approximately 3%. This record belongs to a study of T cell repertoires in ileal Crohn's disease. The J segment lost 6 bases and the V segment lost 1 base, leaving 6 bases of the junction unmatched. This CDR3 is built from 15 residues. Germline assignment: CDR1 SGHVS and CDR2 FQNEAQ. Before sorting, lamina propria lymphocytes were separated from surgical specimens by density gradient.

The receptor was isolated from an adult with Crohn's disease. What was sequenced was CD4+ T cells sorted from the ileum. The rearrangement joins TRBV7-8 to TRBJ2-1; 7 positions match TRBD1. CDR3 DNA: TGTGCCAGCAGCTTAGGACACTCAGGGGGCAATGAGCAGTTCTTC. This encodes CASSLGHSGGNEQFF.